This TCR beta chain derives from a study of response to subunit inactivated influenza vaccine. Regarding the study as a whole: It was suggested by the authors that few new T cells are recruited by each seasonal influenza vaccination.

TCRdb re-called the RT-PCR reads through MiXCR, storing one row per CDR3 protein. The sample lists 430,000 or so distinct CDR3 sequences, about a tenth occurring once. V trimming: 3 bases; J trimming: 3 bases; junction bases outside the gene matches: 4. This CDR3 is 16 amino acids long. The germline CDR1 and CDR2 sequences are LGHNA and YNFKEQ. This clonotype came up a few times. What it binds is unknown. This receptor was taken from a man over 45 who received an inactivated influenza vaccine. The chain couples TRBV4-2 to TRBJ2-2; 10 nucleotides align to TRBD1. The sample in question was PBMCs from blood, obtained more than 35 days after vaccination. CDR3 DNA sequence: TGTGCCAGCAGCCATGCCGGACAGGGGGACACCGGGGAGCTGTTTTTT. It encodes CASSHAGQGDTGELFF.